This T cell receptor (beta chain) originates from a study of Ad26.COV2.S vaccination and SARS-CoV-2 variants. Measured with immunoSEQ multiplex PCR; TCRdb has only the in-frame clones, and not every one. The table records roughly 410,000 clones, 83% of them present only once. The treatment here: 19 received Ad26.COV2.S at low or high dose, single or two shots; roughly five received placebo; per-sample allocation not given. Sampling happened 63 days after the first vaccine or placebo injection. The sample consisted of peripheral blood, taken in a trial of Ad26.COV2.S vaccine versus placebo. This clonotype was sampled from a person between 18 and 60 years old who received the Ad26.COV2.S COVID-19 vaccine or a placebo.

DNA for the CDR3: TGTGCCAGCACCCCCACCCGGGGGATCGGCTACACCTTC. This codes for CASTPTRGIGYTF. V is TRBV6-5 and J is TRBJ1-2; weak D call: TRBD1 (5 bases). CDR1 and CDR2 from the germline V gene are MNHEY and SVGAGI. The CDR3 loop spans 13 amino acids. The V end lost 7 bases, the J end lost 8 bases, and 17 bases lay between the germline ends.